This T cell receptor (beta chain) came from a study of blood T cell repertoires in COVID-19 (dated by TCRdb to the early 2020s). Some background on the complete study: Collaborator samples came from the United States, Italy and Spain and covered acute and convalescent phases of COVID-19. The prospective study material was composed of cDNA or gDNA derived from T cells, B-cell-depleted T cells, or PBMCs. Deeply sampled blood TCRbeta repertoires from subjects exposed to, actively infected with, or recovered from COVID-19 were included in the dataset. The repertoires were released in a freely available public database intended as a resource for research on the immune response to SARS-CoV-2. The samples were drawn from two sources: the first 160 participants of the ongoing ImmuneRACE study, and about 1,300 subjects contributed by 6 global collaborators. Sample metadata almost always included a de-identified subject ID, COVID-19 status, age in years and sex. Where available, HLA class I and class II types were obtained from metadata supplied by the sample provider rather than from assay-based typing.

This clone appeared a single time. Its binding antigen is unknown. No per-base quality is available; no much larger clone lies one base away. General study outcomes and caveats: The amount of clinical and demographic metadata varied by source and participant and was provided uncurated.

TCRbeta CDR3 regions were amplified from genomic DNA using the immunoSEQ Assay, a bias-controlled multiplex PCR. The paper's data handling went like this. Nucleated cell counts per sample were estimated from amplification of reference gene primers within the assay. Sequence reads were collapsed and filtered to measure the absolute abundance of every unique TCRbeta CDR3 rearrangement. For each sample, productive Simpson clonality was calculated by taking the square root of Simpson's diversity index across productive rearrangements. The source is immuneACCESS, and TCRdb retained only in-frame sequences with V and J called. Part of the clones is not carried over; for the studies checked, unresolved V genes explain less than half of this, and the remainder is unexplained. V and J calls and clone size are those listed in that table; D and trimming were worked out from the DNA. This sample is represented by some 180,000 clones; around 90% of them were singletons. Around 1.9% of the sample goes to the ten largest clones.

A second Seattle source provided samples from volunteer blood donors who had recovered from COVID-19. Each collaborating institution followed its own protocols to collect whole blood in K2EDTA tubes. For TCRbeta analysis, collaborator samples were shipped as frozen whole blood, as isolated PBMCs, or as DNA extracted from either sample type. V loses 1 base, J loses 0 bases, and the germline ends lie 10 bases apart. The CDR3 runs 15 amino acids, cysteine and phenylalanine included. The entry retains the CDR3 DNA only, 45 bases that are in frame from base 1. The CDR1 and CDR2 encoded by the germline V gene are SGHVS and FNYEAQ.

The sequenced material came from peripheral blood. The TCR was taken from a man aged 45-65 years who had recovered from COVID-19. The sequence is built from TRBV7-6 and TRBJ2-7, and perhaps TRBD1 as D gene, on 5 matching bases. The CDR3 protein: CASSLGHDSSYEQYF. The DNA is TGTGCCAGCAGCTTAGGTCACGACAGCTCCTACGAGCAGTACTTC.